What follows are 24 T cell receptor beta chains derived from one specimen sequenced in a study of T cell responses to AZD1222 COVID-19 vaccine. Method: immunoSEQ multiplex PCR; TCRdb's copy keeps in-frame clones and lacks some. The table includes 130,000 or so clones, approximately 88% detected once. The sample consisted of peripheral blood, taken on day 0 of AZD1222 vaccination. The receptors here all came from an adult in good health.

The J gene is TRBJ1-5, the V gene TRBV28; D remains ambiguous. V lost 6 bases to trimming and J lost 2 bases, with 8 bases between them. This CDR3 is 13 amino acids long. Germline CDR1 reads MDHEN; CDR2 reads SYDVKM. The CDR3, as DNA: TGTGCCAGCAGGGAGATGGGCAATCAGCCCCAGCATTTT. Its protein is CASREMGNQPQHF.

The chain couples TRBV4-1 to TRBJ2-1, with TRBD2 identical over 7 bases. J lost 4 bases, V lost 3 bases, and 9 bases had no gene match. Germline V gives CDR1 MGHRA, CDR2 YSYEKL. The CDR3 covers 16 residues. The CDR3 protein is CASSQEGRGTYNEQFF. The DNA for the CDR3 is TGCGCCAGCAGCCAGGAGGGGCGGGGGACTTACAATGAGCAGTTCTTC.

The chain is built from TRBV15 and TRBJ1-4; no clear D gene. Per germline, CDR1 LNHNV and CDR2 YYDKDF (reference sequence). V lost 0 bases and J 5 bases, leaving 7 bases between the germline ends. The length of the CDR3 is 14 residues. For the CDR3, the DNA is TGTGCCACCAGCAGAGAGGGCCTGAATGAAAAACTGTTTTTT. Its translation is CATSREGLNEKLFF.

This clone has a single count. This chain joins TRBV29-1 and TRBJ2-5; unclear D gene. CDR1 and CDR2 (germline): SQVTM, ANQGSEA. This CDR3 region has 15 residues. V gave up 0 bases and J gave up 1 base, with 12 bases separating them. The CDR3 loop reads CSVEDNAGPQETQYF. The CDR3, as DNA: TGCAGCGTTGAAGATAATGCAGGCCCCCAAGAGACCCAGTACTTC.

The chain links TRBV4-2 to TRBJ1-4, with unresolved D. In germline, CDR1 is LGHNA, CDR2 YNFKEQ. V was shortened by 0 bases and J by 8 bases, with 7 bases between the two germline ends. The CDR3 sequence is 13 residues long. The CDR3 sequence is CASSQDGPEKLFF. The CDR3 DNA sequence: TGTGCCAGCAGCCAAGATGGTCCGGAAAAACTGTTTTTT.

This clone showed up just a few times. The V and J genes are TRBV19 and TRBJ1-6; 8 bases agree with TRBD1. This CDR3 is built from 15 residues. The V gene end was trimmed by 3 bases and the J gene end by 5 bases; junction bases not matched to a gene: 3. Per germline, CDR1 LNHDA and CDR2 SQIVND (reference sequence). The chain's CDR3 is CASSIRTGNNSPLHF. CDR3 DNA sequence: TGTGCCAGTAGTATCAGGACAGGGAATAATTCACCCCTCCACTTT.

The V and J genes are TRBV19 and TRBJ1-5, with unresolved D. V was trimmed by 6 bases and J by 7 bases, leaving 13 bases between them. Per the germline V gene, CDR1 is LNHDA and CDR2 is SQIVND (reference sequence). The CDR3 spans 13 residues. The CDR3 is CASSRRDDQPQHF. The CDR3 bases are TGTGCCAGTAGCCGCCGAGACGACCAGCCCCAGCATTTT.

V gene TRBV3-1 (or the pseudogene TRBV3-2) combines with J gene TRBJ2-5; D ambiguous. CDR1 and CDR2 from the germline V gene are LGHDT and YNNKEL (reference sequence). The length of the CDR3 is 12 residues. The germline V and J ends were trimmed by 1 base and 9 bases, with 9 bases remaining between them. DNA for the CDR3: TGTGCCAGCAGCCAAGGTCCCTCGCCCCAGTACTTC. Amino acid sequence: CASSQGPSPQYF.

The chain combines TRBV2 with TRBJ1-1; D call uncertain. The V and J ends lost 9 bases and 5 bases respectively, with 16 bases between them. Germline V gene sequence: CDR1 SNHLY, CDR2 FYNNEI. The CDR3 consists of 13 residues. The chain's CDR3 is CASHRILGTEAFF. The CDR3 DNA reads TGTGCCAGTCATCGGATCCTCGGAACTGAAGCTTTCTTT.

The CDR3: CASSQWFSGGGANVLTF. DNA of the CDR3: TGCGCCAGCAGCCAATGGTTTTCCGGCGGTGGGGCCAACGTCCTGACTTTC. The V call is TRBV4-3, the J call TRBJ2-6; D is undetermined. Germline lookup yields CDR1 LGHNA and CDR2 YSLEER. The CDR3 extends over 17 amino acids. V gave up 2 bases and J gave up 3 bases, with 14 bases separating them.

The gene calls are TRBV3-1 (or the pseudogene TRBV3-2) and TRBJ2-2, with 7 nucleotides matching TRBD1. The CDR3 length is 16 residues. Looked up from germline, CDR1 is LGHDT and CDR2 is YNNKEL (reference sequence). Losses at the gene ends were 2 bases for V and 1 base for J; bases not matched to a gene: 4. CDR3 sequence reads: CASSQLGQRNTGELFF. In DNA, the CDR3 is TGTGCCAGCAGCCAACTGGGACAGAGGAACACCGGGGAGCTGTTTTTT.

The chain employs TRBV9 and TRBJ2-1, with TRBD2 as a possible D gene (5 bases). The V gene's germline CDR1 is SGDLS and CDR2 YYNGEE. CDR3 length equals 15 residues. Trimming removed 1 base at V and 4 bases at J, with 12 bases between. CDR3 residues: CASSVYLRGYNEQFF. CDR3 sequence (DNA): TGTGCCAGCAGCGTATACCTACGGGGTTACAATGAGCAGTTCTTC.

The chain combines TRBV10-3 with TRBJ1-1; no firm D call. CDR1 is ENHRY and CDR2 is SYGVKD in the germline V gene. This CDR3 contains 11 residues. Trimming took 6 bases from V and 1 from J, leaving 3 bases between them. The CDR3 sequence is CAIRGNTEAFF. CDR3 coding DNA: TGTGCCATCAGAGGGAACACTGAAGCTTTCTTT.

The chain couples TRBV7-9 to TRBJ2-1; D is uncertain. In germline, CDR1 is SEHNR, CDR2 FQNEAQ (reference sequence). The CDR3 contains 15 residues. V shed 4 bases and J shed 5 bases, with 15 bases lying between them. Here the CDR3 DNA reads TGTGCCAGCAGCTCAGTCTACGGGCGGAACAATGAGCAGTTCTTC. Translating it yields CASSSVYGRNNEQFF.

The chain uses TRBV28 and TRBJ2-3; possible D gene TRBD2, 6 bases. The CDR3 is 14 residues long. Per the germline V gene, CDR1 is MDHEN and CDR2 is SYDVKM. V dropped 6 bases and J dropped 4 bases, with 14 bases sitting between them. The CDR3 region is CASSSGGSADTQYF. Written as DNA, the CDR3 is TGTGCCAGCAGCTCCGGAGGGTCGGCAGATACGCAGTATTTT.

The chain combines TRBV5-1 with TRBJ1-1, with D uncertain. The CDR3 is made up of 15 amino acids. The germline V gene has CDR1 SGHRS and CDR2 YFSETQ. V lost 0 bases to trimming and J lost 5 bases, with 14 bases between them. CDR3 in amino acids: CASSLDTFFITEAFF. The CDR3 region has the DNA TGCGCCAGCAGCTTGGACACCTTTTTCATTACTGAAGCTTTCTTT.

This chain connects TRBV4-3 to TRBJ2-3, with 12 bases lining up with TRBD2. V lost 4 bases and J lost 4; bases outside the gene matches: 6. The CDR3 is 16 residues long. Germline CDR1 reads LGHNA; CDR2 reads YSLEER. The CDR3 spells CASSLLAGGTADTQYF. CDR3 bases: TGCGCCAGCAGCCTCCTAGCGGGAGGGACAGCAGATACGCAGTATTTT.

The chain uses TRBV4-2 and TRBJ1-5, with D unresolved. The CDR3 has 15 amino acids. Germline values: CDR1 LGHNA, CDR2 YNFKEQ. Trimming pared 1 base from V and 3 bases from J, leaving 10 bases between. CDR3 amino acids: CASSQGGEANQPQHF. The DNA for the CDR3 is TGTGCCAGCAGCCAAGGCGGGGAGGCCAATCAGCCCCAGCATTTT.

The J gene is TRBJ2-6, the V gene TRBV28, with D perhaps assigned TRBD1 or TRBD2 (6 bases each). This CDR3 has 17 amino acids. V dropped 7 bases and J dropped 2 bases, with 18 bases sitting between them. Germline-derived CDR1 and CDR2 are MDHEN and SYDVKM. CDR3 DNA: TGTGCCAGCAAGATGGGGGGCTCAGGGGCTGGGGCCAACGTCCTGACTTTC. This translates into CASKMGGSGAGANVLTF.

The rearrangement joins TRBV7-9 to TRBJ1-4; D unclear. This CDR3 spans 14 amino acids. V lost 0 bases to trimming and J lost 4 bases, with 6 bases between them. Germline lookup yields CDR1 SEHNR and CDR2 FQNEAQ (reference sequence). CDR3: CASSLAPGNEKLFF. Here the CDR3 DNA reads TGTGCCAGCAGCTTAGCGCCCGGTAATGAAAAACTGTTTTTT.

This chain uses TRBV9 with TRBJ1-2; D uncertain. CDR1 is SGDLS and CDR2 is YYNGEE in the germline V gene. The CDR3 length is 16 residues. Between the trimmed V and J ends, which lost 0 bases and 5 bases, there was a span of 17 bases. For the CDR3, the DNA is TGTGCCAGCAGCGTAGGACCTTCCCCCGGGTCATATGGCTACACCTTC. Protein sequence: CASSVGPSPGSYGYTF.

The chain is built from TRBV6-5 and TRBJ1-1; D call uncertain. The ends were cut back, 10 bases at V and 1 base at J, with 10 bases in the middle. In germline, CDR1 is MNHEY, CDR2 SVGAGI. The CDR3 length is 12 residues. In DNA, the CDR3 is TGTGCCATCGGGAGACGGAACACTGAAGCTTTCTTT. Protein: CAIGRRNTEAFF.

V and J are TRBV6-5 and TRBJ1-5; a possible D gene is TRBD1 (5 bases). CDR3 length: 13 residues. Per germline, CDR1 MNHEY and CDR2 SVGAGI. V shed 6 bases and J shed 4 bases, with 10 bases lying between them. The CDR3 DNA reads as TGTGCCAGCAGCGGGGACGGAAATCAGCCCCAGCATTTT. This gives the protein CASSGDGNQPQHF.

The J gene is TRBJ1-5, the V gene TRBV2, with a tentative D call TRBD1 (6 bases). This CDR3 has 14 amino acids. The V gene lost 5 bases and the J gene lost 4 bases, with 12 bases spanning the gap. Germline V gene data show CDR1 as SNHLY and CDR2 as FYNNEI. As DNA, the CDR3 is TGTGCCAGCAGTAGGACAGTTGGGAATCAGCCCCAGCATTTT. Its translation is CASSRTVGNQPQHF.